Here is one TCR beta chain with its context. No antigen is known for it. Use of 60 Vbeta and 13 Jbeta primers characterized the PCR. Method: immunoSEQ multiplex PCR; TCRdb's copy keeps in-frame clones and lacks some. The sample includes under 140,000 clones, less than 85% of them seen just once. At sampling all donors were nominally healthy, likely with unrecorded immune exposures. The sample belongs to a study of cytomegalovirus exposure and HLA in healthy donors. Study conclusions and caveats: Whilst most TCR sequences proved rare, a subset of public TCRs occurred across many donors. The availability of immune exposure information extended only to CMV serostatus.

CDR1 and CDR2 (germline): MGHRA, YSYEKL. The CDR3 covers 12 residues. Between the trimmed V and J ends, which lost 1 base and 13 bases, there was a span of 10 bases. The chain uses TRBV4-1 and TRBJ1-4, with D unresolved. The sequence derives from a man aged 25 to 45 in good health and CMV-seropositive. Sequencing was performed on PBMCs. The CDR3 reads CASSQVMGRLFF. The DNA for the CDR3 is TGCGCCAGCAGCCAAGTGATGGGCAGACTGTTTTTT.